A single sample gave rise to the 32 T cell receptor beta chains below, sequenced in a study of T-cell memory formation after mild COVID-19. MiXCR, applied by TCRdb to the 5' RACE reads, yields one record per CDR3 protein. The sample holds about 350,000 distinct CDR3 sequences, around 15% seen once. Sequencing input: PBMCs or a T cell subset sorted from them (not recorded which). These receptors all stem from a man in his late teens or twenties who had mild COVID-19 (a few samples of this study predate the infection). Cell type and time point are not known.

The chain carries TRBV9 and TRBJ2-3; D is undetermined. Germline CDR1 and CDR2: SGDLS and YYNGEE. Trimming removed 2 bases from V and 2 bases from J, with 9 bases in between. CDR3 length equals 14 residues. The CDR3 loop reads CASSVQEPTDTQYF. CDR3 in DNA: TGTGCCAGCAGCGTGCAGGAGCCCACAGATACGCAGTATTTT.

This clonotype turned up a few times. The chain recombines TRBV20-1 with TRBJ1-1, with a tentative D call TRBD1 (5 bases). CDR1 and CDR2 from the germline V gene are DFQATT and SNEGSKA (reference sequence). This CDR3 has 13 amino acids. Deletions cut 6 bases from V and 3 bases from J, with 14 bases between. DNA of the CDR3: TGCAGTGCCATAGGGCGGGGGGACACTGAAGCTTTCTTT. This sequence encodes CSAIGRGDTEAFF.

This chain connects TRBV6-5 to TRBJ2-5; D possibly uses TRBD1 or TRBD2 (6 bases each). This CDR3 has 15 amino acids. V was shortened by 2 bases and J by 6 bases, with 16 bases between the two germline ends. Germline lookup yields CDR1 MNHEY and CDR2 SVGAGI. The CDR3 reads CASSYLVGGKKTQYF. The CDR3 DNA sequence: TGTGCCAGCAGTTACCTCGTGGGGGGCAAAAAGACCCAGTACTTC.

The chain couples TRBV11-2 to TRBJ1-4; D not resolved. The CDR3 consists of 17 residues. Looked up from germline, CDR1 is SGHAT and CDR2 is FQNNGV. Deletions cut 3 bases from V and 6 bases from J, with 20 bases between. CDR3 in DNA: TGTGCCAGCAGCTTTGGCTACCTTTCTCGATCTGATGAAAAACTGTTTTTT. As protein: CASSFGYLSRSDEKLFF.

The chain is built from TRBV12-3 or TRBV12-4 and TRBJ2-3, with D perhaps TRBD2 (5 bases). The germline V and J ends were trimmed by 3 bases and 6 bases, with 10 bases remaining between them. CDR3 length equals 13 residues. The CDR3 protein is CASSLRVWDTQYF. The DNA of the CDR3 is TGTGCCAGCAGTTTGCGGGTTTGGGATACGCAGTATTTT.

In this sample, this clonotype turned up a few times. The chain combines TRBV4-1 with TRBJ2-3; 9 bases map to TRBD2. In germline, CDR1 is MGHRA, CDR2 YSYEKL. This CDR3 region has 17 residues. V shed 0 bases and J 2 bases; nucleotides not matched to a gene: 6. The CDR3 sequence: CASSQESTSGNTDTQYF. The CDR3 DNA sequence: TGCGCCAGCAGCCAAGAGTCGACTAGCGGTAACACAGATACGCAGTATTTT.

This chain uses TRBV12-3 or TRBV12-4 with TRBJ1-1; D remains unclear. The V gene lost 1 base and the J gene lost 0 bases, with 12 bases spanning the gap. The CDR3 covers 16 residues. CDR3 in amino acids: CASSLGQYTMNTEAFF. The CDR3 DNA reads as TGTGCCAGCAGTTTAGGGCAATACACGATGAACACTGAAGCTTTCTTT.

In this sample, this clonotype turned up a few times. This sequence joins TRBV6-2 or TRBV6-3 and TRBJ2-5, with 9 bases fitting TRBD1. Germline V CDR1 and CDR2: MNHEY, SVGEGT. The CDR3 is 17 residues long. V shed 4 bases, J shed 1 base, and the junction held 10 bases outside the gene matches. The CDR3 loop reads CASSLISLDRGQETQYF. CDR3 sequence (DNA): TGTGCCAGCAGTTTAATAAGCCTGGACAGGGGCCAAGAGACCCAGTACTTC.

This clonotype was observed a few times. The chain is built from TRBV5-1 and TRBJ2-1; TRBD1 aligns across 10 bases. Trimming took 4 bases from V and 5 from J; bases not matched to a gene: 3. The CDR3 has 14 residues. Germline values: CDR1 SGHRS, CDR2 YFSETQ. The CDR3 reads CASSKGTGDNEQFF. CDR3 DNA: TGCGCCAGCAGCAAGGGGACAGGGGACAATGAGCAGTTCTTC.

This clonotype was counted a few times. The rearrangement links TRBV4-2 to TRBJ2-2; tentative D call: TRBD1 (6 bases). Trimming shortened V by 1 base and J by 7 bases, and 16 bases separated the two germline ends. The CDR3 contains 16 residues. Germline-derived CDR1 and CDR2 are LGHNA and YNFKEQ. The DNA of the CDR3 is TGTGCCAGCAGCCAAGTAGGGCAGGGGTTCAGCGGGGAGCTGTTTTTT. Translation gives CASSQVGQGFSGELFF.

This clonotype turned up a few times. The V gene is TRBV28, the J gene TRBJ1-4; the match to TRBD1 covers 9 bases. Unmatched junction bases numbered 8, after V lost 5 bases and J lost 7 bases. Germline lookup yields CDR1 MDHEN and CDR2 SYDVKM. The CDR3 consists of 15 residues. This CDR3 reads CASSPTGGYGEKLFF. The CDR3 DNA is TGTGCCAGCAGTCCGACAGGGGGTTATGGTGAAAAACTGTTTTTT.

In DNA, the CDR3 is TGCAGTGCCAAGGACAGTACGTTCACCGGGGAGCTGTTTTTT. It specifies CSAKDSTFTGELFF. The J gene is TRBJ2-2, the V gene TRBV20-1; D possibly corresponds to TRBD1 (6 bases). This CDR3 region has 14 residues. Germline CDR1 reads DFQATT; CDR2 reads SNEGSKA (reference sequence). Trimming pared 6 bases from V and 4 bases from J, leaving 15 bases between.

The gene calls are TRBV27 and TRBJ1-5; 9 bases map to TRBD1. The CDR3 covers 16 residues. CDR1 is MNHEY and CDR2 is SMNVEV in the germline V gene (reference sequence). V was pared by 5 bases and J by 4 bases, with 9 bases of the junction left unmatched. CDR3 sequence (DNA): TGTGCCAGCAGTCCACAGGGGGCGGTAGGGAATCAGCCCCAGCATTTT. Amino acid sequence: CASSPQGAVGNQPQHF.

The rearrangement uses TRBV5-1 and TRBJ1-3; no clear D. Germline values: CDR1 SGHRS, CDR2 YFSETQ. With 0 bases removed from V and 4 bases from J, the gap between germline ends came to 14 bases. The CDR3 length is 16 residues. CDR3 sequence reads: CASSLESARRGNTIYF. CDR3 coding DNA: TGCGCCAGCAGCTTGGAGAGCGCGCGGCGAGGAAACACCATATATTTT.

This clonotype was counted between two and nine times. The V and J genes are TRBV6-5 and TRBJ2-1; 7 nucleotides line up with TRBD1. This CDR3 is built from 13 residues. Trimming took 4 bases from V and 6 from J; bases not matched to a gene: 3. The germline CDR1 and CDR2 sequences are MNHEY and SVGAGI. The CDR3 DNA reads as TGTGCCAGCAGTTTCAGGGGGACCAATGAGCAGTTCTTC. This encodes CASSFRGTNEQFF.

This clonotype was detected a few times. The chain carries TRBV5-1 and TRBJ1-1; D remains ambiguous. The CDR3 sequence is 12 residues long. Trimming cost V 3 bases and J 11 bases, with 14 bases left between them. Germline V gives CDR1 SGHRS, CDR2 YFSETQ. CDR3 amino acids: CASSWEGTEAFF. CDR3 in DNA: TGCGCCAGCAGCTGGGAGGGCACCGAGGCTTTCTTT.

This clonotype was picked up a small number of times. The chain combines TRBV20-1 with TRBJ1-6; D might be TRBD1 (6 bases). CDR1 DFQATT and CDR2 SNEGSKA come from the germline V gene (reference sequence). The CDR3 extends over 13 amino acids. V shed 5 bases and J shed 10 bases, with 15 bases lying between them. The CDR3 coding sequence is TGCAGTGCTGCTTTCGGGGGGGGCTCACCCCTCCACTTT. Protein sequence: CSAAFGGGSPLHF.

This clonotype was counted a few times. The chain employs TRBV12-3 or TRBV12-4 and TRBJ1-2; 8 bases align to TRBD1. With V trimmed by 6 bases and J by 4 bases, 7 bases remained unmatched. CDR3 size: 14 residues. This CDR3 is CASRPTGAFYGYTF. The DNA of the CDR3 is TGTGCCAGCAGACCGACAGGGGCCTTCTATGGCTACACCTTC.

This clonotype has a count of ten or more. J is TRBJ2-2 and V is TRBV5-1, with D hard to call. This CDR3 comprises 15 residues. Trimming took off 3 bases at V and 1 base at J, with 10 bases between the two ends. CDR1 SGHRS and CDR2 YFSETQ come from the germline V gene. For the CDR3, the DNA is TGCGCCAGCAGCTGGAAAGGATTGAACACCGGGGAGCTGTTTTTT. Translating gives CASSWKGLNTGELFF.

This chain links TRBV20-1 with TRBJ2-7; 8 nucleotides line up with TRBD1. The CDR3 totals 14 residues. In germline, CDR1 is DFQATT, CDR2 SNEGSKA (reference sequence). J lost 4 bases, V lost 6 bases, and 11 bases had no gene match. Written as DNA, the CDR3 is TGCAGTGCCCTGGGACAGGAGGCGCCTTACGAGCAGTACGTC. It codes for CSALGQEAPYEQYV.

The rearrangement uses TRBV12-3 or TRBV12-4 and TRBJ1-1, with 7 bases fitting TRBD1. Unmatched junction bases numbered 9, after V lost 1 base and J lost 10 bases. CDR3 length: 14 amino acids. CDR3: CASSLGRTGVGAFF. The CDR3 coding sequence is TGTGCCAGCAGTTTAGGGCGGACAGGAGTAGGAGCTTTCTTT.

The rearrangement joins TRBV6-2 or TRBV6-3 to TRBJ2-7; unclear D gene. Germline CDR1 is MNHEY and CDR2 is SVGEGT. V was cut by 7 bases and J by 2 bases, with 15 bases left in between. The CDR3 has 14 amino acids. The CDR3 region has the DNA TGTGCCAGCACACCCCTGTGGGCTACCTACGAGCAGTACTTC. Translation: CASTPLWATYEQYF.

Turning to this clonotype: With a much larger clone just one base away, this may be a read error. CDR3 residues: CSVGGLAGFALHTEQFF. The CDR3 DNA reads TGCAGCGTTGGGGGACTAGCGGGGTTCGCCCTCCACACTGAGCAGTTCTTC. The V gene is TRBV29-1, the J gene TRBJ2-1, with 13 bases that match TRBD2. V shed 4 bases and J 9 bases; nucleotides not matched to a gene: 15. This CDR3 comprises 17 residues. Germline V lookup: CDR1 SQVTM, CDR2 ANQGSEA.

This clonotype was counted only a few times. The rearrangement joins TRBV29-1 to TRBJ2-1, with 8 nucleotides matching TRBD2. This CDR3 has 15 amino acids. The V segment lost 4 bases and the J segment 1 base; nucleotides outside the gene matches: 6. CDR1 SQVTM and CDR2 ANQGSEA come from the germline V gene. The DNA of the CDR3 is TGCAGCGTTGCCCCGAGACTAGCGTCCTACAATGAGCAGTTCTTC. It specifies CSVAPRLASYNEQFF.

The chain employs TRBV20-1 and TRBJ2-1; D gene uncertain. V gave up 4 bases and J gave up 7 bases, with 5 bases separating them. This CDR3 comprises 10 residues. Germline-derived CDR1 and CDR2 are DFQATT and SNEGSKA (reference sequence). The CDR3 DNA follows: TGCAGTGCTATTGATAATGAGCAGTTCTTC. This encodes CSAIDNEQFF.

This clonotype was seen only a few times. The genes are TRBV6-2 or TRBV6-3 and TRBJ2-2; TRBD1 is a possible D gene (6 bases). The V gene lost 6 bases and the J gene lost 5 bases, with 16 bases spanning the gap. CDR3 length: 15 amino acids. Germline V gives CDR1 MNHEY, CDR2 SVGEGT. The CDR3 DNA sequence: TGTGCCAGCAGCCTACAGGGCCCAAGGACCGGGGAGCTGTTTTTT. Amino acids: CASSLQGPRTGELFF.

In its sample, this clonotype was seen a few times. The V and J genes are TRBV7-2 and TRBJ1-3; 7 bases map to TRBD1. CDR3 length: 15 amino acids. The V gene's germline CDR1 is SGHTA and CDR2 FQGNSA. J gave up 2 bases and V 4 bases, and 5 bases lay outside the gene matches. CDR3 bases: TGTGCCAGCAGCTCGACAGGGCCCCCTGGAAACACCATATATTTT. Its protein product is CASSSTGPPGNTIYF.

This clonotype has a handful of counts. The gene calls are TRBV20-1 and TRBJ1-5; D uncertain. The germline V gene has CDR1 DFQATT and CDR2 SNEGSKA (reference sequence). This CDR3 has 15 amino acids. The DNA for the CDR3 is TGCAGCACTGCCGTTCTGGCCCCTGGCAATCAGCCCCAGCATTTT. It is translated as CSTAVLAPGNQPQHF.

This clonotype has a handful of counts. The chain joins TRBV6-2 or TRBV6-3 to TRBJ2-2; possibly TRBD2 for D (6 bases). Germline CDR1 MNHEY, CDR2 SVGEGT. The CDR3 has 15 residues. V was trimmed by 6 bases and J by 4 bases, leaving 15 bases between them. The CDR3, as DNA: TGTGCCAGCAGCCCTCCGGGACTGATCACCGGGGAGCTGTTTTTT. Translating it yields CASSPPGLITGELFF.

This clonotype has more than one count but fewer than ten. The gene calls are TRBV20-1 and TRBJ1-2; no reliable D call. This CDR3 region has 14 residues. CDR1 DFQATT and CDR2 SNEGSKA come from the germline V gene (reference sequence). V lost 0 bases and J 2 bases, leaving 10 bases between the germline ends. In nucleotides, the CDR3 is TGCAGTGCTAGAGATCTGTGGAGAAACTATGGCTACACCTTC. Amino acids: CSARDLWRNYGYTF.

This clonotype was observed at least ten times. J is TRBJ2-5 and V is TRBV5-1; D assignment may be TRBD1 or TRBD2 (6 bases each). The V and J ends lost 1 base and 5 bases respectively, with 12 bases between them. The germline CDR1 and CDR2 sequences are SGHRS and YFSETQ. The CDR3 covers 14 residues. The CDR3 DNA reads TGCGCCAGCAGCTTGAGGGGGGCAGGGGAGACCCAGTACTTC. The encoded protein is CASSLRGAGETQYF.

In its sample, this clonotype was seen a few times. The rearrangement links TRBV14 to TRBJ2-5, with a possible D match to TRBD1 (6 bases). V dropped 0 bases and J dropped 5 bases, with 13 bases sitting between them. The CDR3 is 15 residues long. The germline V gene has CDR1 SGHDN and CDR2 FVKESK. The CDR3 region is CASSQDAGDGETQYF. CDR3 coding DNA: TGTGCCAGCAGCCAAGATGCAGGGGATGGGGAGACCCAGTACTTC.